These 13 T cell receptor beta chains came from one sample sequenced in a study of tumor and adjacent non-tumor tissue in lung cancer. This sample's RNA came from whole unsorted tissue. This non-tumor lung sample came from over 3 cm beyond the tumor edge. The library came from three nested PCR rounds adapted from ARM-PCR protocols. TCRdb re-called the multiplex PCR reads through MiXCR, storing one row per CDR3 protein. The table shows fewer than 100,000 distinct CDR3 sequences, with 80% to 90% occurring only once. Sequencing input: distant non-tumor lung tissue. The receptor set was obtained from a man aged 60 to 75 with non-small cell lung cancer.

The chain recombines TRBV4-2 with TRBJ2-7, with unresolved D. CDR1 is LGHNA, CDR2 YNFKEQ, per germline. The CDR3 runs to 15 residues. DNA of the CDR3: TGTCCCACCAGCCAAGATTTAGGAGATCTGGGTGAGCAGTACTTC. Translation gives CPTSQDLGDLGEQYF.

For this clonotype: One end of the junction varies from germline; a read error may be responsible. The chain combines TRBV12-3 or TRBV12-4 with TRBJ1-1; weak D call: TRBD1 (6 bases). The CDR3 spans 17 residues. Here the CDR3 reads CASCITTTGGMNSEAFF. CDR3 nucleotide sequence: TGTGCCAGCTGCATAACTACGACAGGTGGCATGAACTCTGAAGCTTTCTTT.

About this clonotype itself: The junction departs from germline at one end; a sequencing error may be responsible. The V call is TRBV11-2, the J call TRBJ2-7, with 8 nucleotides matching TRBD1. CDR1 is SGHAT, CDR2 FQNNGV, per germline. The CDR3 has 17 amino acids. The CDR3 bases are TGTGCCAGCACCCGGGTGGGACAGGCCTTCGAATCCTACAAGCAGTACTTC. Translation gives CASTRVGQAFESYKQYF.

The chain recombines TRBV6-5 with TRBJ1-6; perhaps TRBD1 as D (5 bases). The CDR3 runs to 15 residues. Per germline, CDR1 MNHEY and CDR2 SVGAGI. V gave up 2 bases and J gave up 6 bases, with 11 bases separating them. CDR3 sequence reads: CASSYTTGTNSPLHF. CDR3 in DNA: TGTGCCAGCAGTTACACGACTGGGACTAATTCACCCCTCCACTTT.

As for this clonotype: A much more abundant neighbour one base away suggests this may be a read error. J is TRBJ1-2 and V is TRBV4-2; 7 nucleotides match TRBD1. Germline values: CDR1 LGHNA, CDR2 YNFKEQ. V lost 5 bases, J lost 3 bases, and 15 bases stayed unmatched. The CDR3 loop spans 17 amino acids. CDR3 in DNA: TGTGCCAGCAGCGAAGGAGTTGTGCGACAGGGCGACTATGGCTACACCTTC. Encoded protein: CASSEGVVRQGDYGYTF.

Of note for this clonotype: Compared with germline, one end of the junction differs, possibly owing to a read error. The rearrangement uses TRBV6-2 or TRBV6-3 and TRBJ2-3; a possible D gene is TRBD1 (6 bases). Germline assignment: CDR1 MNHEY and CDR2 SVGEGT. The CDR3 sequence is 12 residues long. The CDR3 here is CASGYGTNTQYF. As DNA, the CDR3 is TGTGCCAGCGGTTACGGGACAAATACGCAGTATTTT.

This chain joins TRBV5-1 and TRBJ1-2; D gene ambiguous. Trimming shortened V by 0 bases and J by 13 bases, and 13 bases separated the two germline ends. The CDR3 is 12 amino acids. Germline CDR1 SGHRS, CDR2 YFSETQ. CDR3 DNA: TGCGCCAGCAGCTTGGTCATCGCCACCTGCACCTTC. Translated, it gives CASSLVIATCTF.

As concerns this clonotype: The missing conserved phenylalanine or tryptophan at the end of this CDR3 makes a read error likely. DNA for the CDR3: TGTACCAGCAGCTTGCTTCAGGGCAGTGATGCTTTCTAT. This codes for CTSSLLQGSDAFY. V usage is TRBV5-6 and J usage is TRBJ1-1; D might be TRBD1 (5 bases). Per the germline V gene, CDR1 is SGHDT and CDR2 is YYEEEE. CDR3 length: 13 amino acids.

This clonotype was seen only a few times. A read error is possible here, since a much larger clone lies one base away. V is TRBV11-2 and J is TRBJ1-1; tentative D call: TRBD1 (5 bases). Germline V lookup: CDR1 SGHAT, CDR2 FQNNGV. CDR3 size: 12 residues. DNA for the CDR3: TGTGCCAGCAGCGAGCTGGGGACTGAAGCTATCTTT. Translated: CASSELGTEAIF.

This clonotype was counted between two and nine times. The chain uses TRBV11-2 and TRBJ2-7, with D maybe TRBD1 (6 bases). CDR1 is SGHAT and CDR2 is FQNNGV in the germline V gene. The V gene lost 4 bases and the J gene lost 3 bases, with 19 bases spanning the gap. This CDR3 is 16 amino acids long. The CDR3 nucleotides read TGTGCCAGCAGCTCCAGGACAGTAGGGAGTGTCTACGAGCAGTACTTC. Translated: CASSSRTVGSVYEQYF.

This clonotype is a singleton in its sample. The junction differs from germline at one of its ends, possibly a read error. CDR3: CARRPGHLNTEAFF. CDR3 in DNA: TGTGCCAGGAGGCCGGGACACCTGAACACTGAAGCCTTCTTT. The chain combines TRBV6-1 with TRBJ1-1; D is perhaps TRBD1 (6 bases). The CDR3 runs to 14 residues. Germline CDR1 reads MNHNS; CDR2 reads SASEGT.

About this clonotype itself: Given a much more abundant clone one base away, this may be a read error. The chain has TRBV5-6 and TRBJ1-6; no firm D call. Germline V gives CDR1 SGHDT, CDR2 YYEEEE. The CDR3 covers 13 residues. The CDR3: CASTRNYNSPLYF. The CDR3 coding sequence is TGTGCCAGCACCCGGAACTATAATTCACCCCTCTACTTT.

The rearrangement links TRBV11-2 to TRBJ1-6; no definite D call. The CDR3 has 14 residues. CDR1 SGHAT and CDR2 FQNNGV come from the germline V gene. V shed 3 bases and J shed 6 bases, with 9 bases lying between them. The CDR3 nucleotides are TGTGCCAGCAGCTTTGGGGTGGGTAATTCACCCCTCCACTTT. Amino acid sequence: CASSFGVGNSPLHF.